This TCR beta chain was profiled in a study of CD8 T cells in Susac syndrome. Roughly 0.45 to 1 ug RNA was reverse transcribed with random hexamers. Each CDR3 protein gets one entry after TCRdb re-called the immunoSEQ multiplex PCR reads with MiXCR. The table has about 180,000 distinct CDR3 sequences, approximately 93% seen once; the top ten hold approximately 0.09%. Germline CDR1 reads LGHDT; CDR2 reads YNNKEL (reference sequence). The V end was cut by 4 bases, the J end by 0 bases, with 10 bases between. The CDR3 sequence is 15 residues long. This rearrangement joins TRBV3-1 to TRBJ2-1; D remains unclear. Sequenced input: CD4+ T cells from PBMCs. This TCR was sampled from a human donor with multiple sclerosis. CDR3 DNA: TGTGCCAGCAGCCCACGGGTCCTCTCCTACAATGAGCAGTTCTTC. It codes for CASSPRVLSYNEQFF.